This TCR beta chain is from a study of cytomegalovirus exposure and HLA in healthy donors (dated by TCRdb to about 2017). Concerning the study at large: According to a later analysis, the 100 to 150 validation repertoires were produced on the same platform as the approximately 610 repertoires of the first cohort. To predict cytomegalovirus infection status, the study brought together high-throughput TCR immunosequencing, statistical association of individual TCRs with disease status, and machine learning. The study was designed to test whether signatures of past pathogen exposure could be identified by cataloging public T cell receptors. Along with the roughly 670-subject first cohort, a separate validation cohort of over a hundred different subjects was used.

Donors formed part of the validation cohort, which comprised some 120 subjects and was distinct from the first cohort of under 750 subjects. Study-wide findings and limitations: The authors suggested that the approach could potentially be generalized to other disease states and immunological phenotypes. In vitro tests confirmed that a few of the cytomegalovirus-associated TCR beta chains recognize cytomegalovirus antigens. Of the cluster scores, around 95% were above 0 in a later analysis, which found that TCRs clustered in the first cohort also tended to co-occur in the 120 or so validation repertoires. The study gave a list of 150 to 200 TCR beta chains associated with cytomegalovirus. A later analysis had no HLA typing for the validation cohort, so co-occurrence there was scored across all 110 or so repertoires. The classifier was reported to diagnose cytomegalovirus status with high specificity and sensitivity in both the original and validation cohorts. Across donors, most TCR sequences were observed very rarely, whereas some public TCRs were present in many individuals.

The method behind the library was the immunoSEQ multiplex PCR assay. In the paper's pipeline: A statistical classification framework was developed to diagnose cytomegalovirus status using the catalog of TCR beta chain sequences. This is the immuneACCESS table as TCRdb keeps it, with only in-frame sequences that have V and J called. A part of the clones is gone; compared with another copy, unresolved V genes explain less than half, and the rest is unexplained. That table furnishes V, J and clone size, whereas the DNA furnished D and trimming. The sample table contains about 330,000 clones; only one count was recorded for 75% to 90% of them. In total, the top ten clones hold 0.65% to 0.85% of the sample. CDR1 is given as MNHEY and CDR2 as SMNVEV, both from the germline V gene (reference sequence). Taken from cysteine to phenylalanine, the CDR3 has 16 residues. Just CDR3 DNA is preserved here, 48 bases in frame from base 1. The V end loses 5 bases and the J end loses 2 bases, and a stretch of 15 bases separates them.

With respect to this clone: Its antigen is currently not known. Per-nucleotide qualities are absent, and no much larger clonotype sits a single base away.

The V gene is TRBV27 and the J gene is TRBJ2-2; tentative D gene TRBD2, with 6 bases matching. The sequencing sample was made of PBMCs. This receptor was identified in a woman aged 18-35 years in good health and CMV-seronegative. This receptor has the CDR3 CASSGGPPLNTGELFF. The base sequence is TGTGCCAGCAGTGGAGGGCCTCCCCTAAACACCGGGGAGCTGTTTTTT.